This TCR beta chain emerged from a study of cytomegalovirus exposure and HLA in healthy donors. Study conclusions and caveats: Only CMV serostatus was available as immune exposure information.

Primers included in the PCR were 60 Vbeta and 13 Jbeta primers. TCRdb's copy holds only in-frame clones and misses some; the assay was immunoSEQ multiplex PCR. The table lists approximately 69,000 clones, approximately 80% of them singletons. The germline V gene encodes CDR1 MDHEN and CDR2 SYDVKM. The CDR3 contains 15 residues. Unmatched junction bases numbered 4, after V lost 5 bases and J lost 2 bases. Notes on this clone: As yet, its antigen is unknown. This sample also contains other DNA sequences that code for the same CDR3.

The chain carries TRBV28 and TRBJ1-5, with 9 positions matching TRBD1. Sequenced material: PBMCs. This TCR was sampled from a young man in good health and CMV-seronegative. In nucleotides, the CDR3 is TGTGCCAGCAGTACAGGGGGCGATGGCAATCAGCCCCAGCATTTT. Translated: CASSTGGDGNQPQHF.